This entry concerns a single T cell receptor beta chain. Its antigen is still unknown. V lost 4 bases and J lost 0; bases outside the gene matches: 2. This CDR3 is built from 14 residues. Germline-derived CDR1 and CDR2 are SEHNR and FQNEAQ (reference sequence). Researchers ran the PCR with 60 Vbeta and 13 Jbeta primers. The table came from immunoSEQ multiplex PCR; TCRdb's copy has only in-frame clones and leaves some out. This table has 140,000 to 150,000 clones, around 73% appearing once. The record originates from a study of cytomegalovirus exposure and HLA in healthy donors. Study results and caveats: Later findings reportedly placed an Asian-associated ancestry cluster below the approximately 670-donor mean for N-insertions.

The rearrangement joins TRBV7-9 to TRBJ2-5; 7 nucleotides match TRBD1. Source material: PBMCs. The TCR comes from a female donor in good health and CMV-seronegative. CDR3 coding DNA: TGTGCCAGCAGCTCGGGACAGTACCAAGAGACCCAGTACTTC. Translation: CASSSGQYQETQYF.